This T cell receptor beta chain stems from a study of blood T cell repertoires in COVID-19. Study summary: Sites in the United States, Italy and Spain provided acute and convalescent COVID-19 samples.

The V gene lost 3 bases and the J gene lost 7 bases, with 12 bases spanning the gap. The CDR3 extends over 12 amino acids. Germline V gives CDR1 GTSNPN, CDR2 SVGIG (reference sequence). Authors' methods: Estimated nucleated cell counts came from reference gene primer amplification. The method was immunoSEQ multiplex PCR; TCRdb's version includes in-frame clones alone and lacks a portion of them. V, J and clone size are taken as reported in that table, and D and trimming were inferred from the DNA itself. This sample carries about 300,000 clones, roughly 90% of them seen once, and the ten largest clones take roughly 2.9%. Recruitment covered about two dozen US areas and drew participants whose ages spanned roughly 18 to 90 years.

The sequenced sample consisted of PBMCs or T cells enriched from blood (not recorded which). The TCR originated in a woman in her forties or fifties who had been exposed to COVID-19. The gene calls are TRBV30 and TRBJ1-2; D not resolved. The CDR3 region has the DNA TGTGCCTGGAGCGTACGCTGGGCTGGCTACACCTTC. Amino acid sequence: CAWSVRWAGYTF.